These T cell receptor beta chains were read from a single sample in a study of blood T cell repertoires in COVID-19. Measured with immunoSEQ multiplex PCR; TCRdb has only the in-frame clones, and not every one. The table includes 150,000 to 250,000 clones, roughly 87% detected once. The specimen sequenced was PBMCs or T cells enriched from blood (not recorded which). These receptors all come from a woman aged 25 to 39 who had recovered from COVID-19. Each CDR3 is given with its conserved first and last residue. D genes are given only for firm matches. Clone size is shown for a subset of rows, as once, few, many or a class of expanded clone.

CDR3nt: TGTGCCACCAGTACTCCACAGGGATCTGGGGATGAAAAACTGTTTTTT
CDR3aa: CATSTPQGSGDEKLFF
j_gene: TRBJ1-4
abundance: NA
v_gene: TRBV24-1
d_gene: NA

CDR3nt: TGTGCCTGGAGCTCTTCTTCTACCCCCGGGGAGCTGTTTTTT
CDR3aa: CAWSSSSTPGELFF
j_gene: TRBJ2-2
abundance: NA
v_gene: TRBV30
d_gene: NA

CDR3nt: TGTGCCAGCAGTTTCAATGGGGAGCTGTTTTTT
CDR3aa: CASSFNGELFF
j_gene: TRBJ2-2
abundance: NA
v_gene: TRBV12-3/TRBV12-4
d_gene: NA

CDR3nt: TGCGCCAGCAGCCAAGGGACTAGCGGGAGTCTCGATGAGCAGTTCTTC
CDR3aa: CASSQGTSGSLDEQFF
j_gene: TRBJ2-1
abundance: few
v_gene: TRBV4-3
d_gene: TRBD2

CDR3nt: TGTGCCAGTAAAGCGGGGGGCATACAAGAGACCCAGTACTTC
CDR3aa: CASKAGGIQETQYF
j_gene: TRBJ2-5
abundance: NA
v_gene: TRBV6-5
d_gene: TRBD2

CDR3nt: TGCGCCAGCAGCGCCCGATCAGGTTCTTTGAACACTGAAGCTTTCTTT
CDR3aa: CASSARSGSLNTEAFF
j_gene: TRBJ1-1
abundance: NA
v_gene: TRBV5-1
d_gene: NA

CDR3nt: TGTGCCAGCAGCGTAGGCGATCAGGGGGTTGGCGGCTACACCTTC
CDR3aa: CASSVGDQGVGGYTF
j_gene: TRBJ1-2
abundance: NA
v_gene: TRBV9
d_gene: TRBD1

CDR3nt: TGTGCCAGCAGCCCACGGGTCGGGGGGGGACCTTCGAACACTGAAGCTTTCTTT
CDR3aa: CASSPRVGGGPSNTEAFF
j_gene: TRBJ1-1
abundance: NA
v_gene: TRBV13
d_gene: NA

CDR3nt: TGTGCCAGCAGCGTAGAGGAAGCAGGGTGGGACACTGAAGCTTTCTTT
CDR3aa: CASSVEEAGWDTEAFF
j_gene: TRBJ1-1
abundance: NA
v_gene: TRBV9
d_gene: NA

CDR3nt: TGTGCCAGTCAATATGTTAGCGGGAGCGACGGAGAGACCCAGTACTTC
CDR3aa: CASQYVSGSDGETQYF
j_gene: TRBJ2-5
abundance: NA
v_gene: TRBV5-4
d_gene: TRBD2

CDR3nt: TGTGCCAGCAGCTCCGAGGGGCGGGGGTTATCCTACGAGCAGTACTTC
CDR3aa: CASSSEGRGLSYEQYF
j_gene: TRBJ2-7
abundance: NA
v_gene: TRBV11-2
d_gene: TRBD2

CDR3nt: TGTGCCAGCAGTGCCTACAGGGGCAACTATAATTCACCCCTCCACTTT
CDR3aa: CASSAYRGNYNSPLHF
j_gene: TRBJ1-6
abundance: NA
v_gene: TRBV25-1
d_gene: TRBD1

CDR3nt: TGCGCCAGCAGTCCGGGGAGCAATCAGCCCCAGCATTTT
CDR3aa: CASSPGSNQPQHF
j_gene: TRBJ1-5
abundance: NA
v_gene: TRBV5-1
d_gene: NA

CDR3nt: TGTGCCAGCAGTTCGGCCGGGACAGGGCTAGGCAATGAGCAGTTCTTC
CDR3aa: CASSSAGTGLGNEQFF
j_gene: TRBJ2-1
abundance: once
v_gene: TRBV27
d_gene: TRBD1

CDR3nt: TGTGCCAGCCTGCAAGATACTTCCAACACTGAAGCTTTCTTT
CDR3aa: CASLQDTSNTEAFF
j_gene: TRBJ1-1
abundance: NA
v_gene: TRBV19
d_gene: NA

CDR3nt: TGTGCCAGCAGCTGGGGGACAGGGGCCATAAGTTGGGAGCAGTACTTC
CDR3aa: CASSWGTGAISWEQYF
j_gene: TRBJ2-7
abundance: NA
v_gene: TRBV7-6
d_gene: TRBD1

CDR3nt: TGTGCCACCGGGACTAGCTTCTACAATGAGCAGTTCTTC
CDR3aa: CATGTSFYNEQFF
j_gene: TRBJ2-1
abundance: NA
v_gene: TRBV24-1
d_gene: TRBD2

CDR3nt: TGTGCCAGTAGTATAGGTCCTGACAGGGACCTTCTGAACACTGAAGCTTTCTTT
CDR3aa: CASSIGPDRDLLNTEAFF
j_gene: TRBJ1-1
abundance: NA
v_gene: TRBV19
d_gene: TRBD1

CDR3nt: TGTGCCAGCAGCTTAATAGAGACAGGGGGCCACGAGCAGTACTTC
CDR3aa: CASSLIETGGHEQYF
j_gene: TRBJ2-7
abundance: NA
v_gene: TRBV7-2
d_gene: TRBD1

CDR3nt: TGTGCCAGCAGCCCCTTCTTGAGCCGTTACAATGAGCAGTTCTTC
CDR3aa: CASSPFLSRYNEQFF
j_gene: TRBJ2-1
abundance: NA
v_gene: TRBV11-2
d_gene: NA

CDR3nt: TGTGCCAGCAGCTTAAACAGGGCTGATGAAAAACTGTTTTTT
CDR3aa: CASSLNRADEKLFF
j_gene: TRBJ1-4
abundance: NA
v_gene: TRBV7-2
d_gene: NA

CDR3nt: TGTGCCAGCAGTTTCTCGGCTAGCGGGAGGCGAGAGCAGTACTTC
CDR3aa: CASSFSASGRREQYF
j_gene: TRBJ2-7
abundance: NA
v_gene: TRBV27
d_gene: TRBD2

CDR3nt: TGTGCCAGCAGTGATGCAGGGGCGCTAACCGGGGAGCTGTTTTTT
CDR3aa: CASSDAGALTGELFF
j_gene: TRBJ2-2
abundance: NA
v_gene: TRBV25-1
d_gene: NA

CDR3nt: TGTGCCAGCAGTTGGGGACACGGGAATACTGAAGCTTTCTTT
CDR3aa: CASSWGHGNTEAFF
j_gene: TRBJ1-1
abundance: NA
v_gene: TRBV5-6
d_gene: NA

CDR3nt: TGTGCCATCAGTTTCTCATCGGGGACAGGGATCAACGAGCAGTACTTC
CDR3aa: CAISFSSGTGINEQYF
j_gene: TRBJ2-7
abundance: NA
v_gene: TRBV10-3
d_gene: TRBD1

CDR3nt: TGTGCCAGCAGCTTATCGCCGACTACCTCTGGAAACACCATATATTTT
CDR3aa: CASSLSPTTSGNTIYF
j_gene: TRBJ1-3
abundance: NA
v_gene: TRBV7-9
d_gene: NA

CDR3nt: TGTGCCAGCAGCCCGGGGGTGGCCTACGAGCAGTACTTC
CDR3aa: CASSPGVAYEQYF
j_gene: TRBJ2-7
abundance: NA
v_gene: TRBV5-4
d_gene: NA

CDR3nt: TGTGCCAGCACCTTCGACCGGAGCTCCTACGAGCAGTACTTC
CDR3aa: CASTFDRSSYEQYF
j_gene: TRBJ2-7
abundance: NA
v_gene: TRBV7-8
d_gene: NA

CDR3nt: TGTGCCAGCAGCTCGGGTTTTGGTGCTCGAGGTGGCTACACCTTC
CDR3aa: CASSSGFGARGGYTF
j_gene: TRBJ1-2
abundance: few
v_gene: TRBV3-1/TRBV3-2
d_gene: NA

CDR3nt: TGTGCCAGCAGTTTAAGTAAAGGGGATGGCTACACCTTC
CDR3aa: CASSLSKGDGYTF
j_gene: TRBJ1-2
abundance: NA
v_gene: TRBV27
d_gene: NA

CDR3nt: TGTGCCAGCAGTGAAGCACAACGGGGGGCGCAGTATTTT
CDR3aa: CASSEAQRGAQYF
j_gene: TRBJ2-3
abundance: NA
v_gene: TRBV25-1
d_gene: TRBD2

CDR3nt: TGTGCCACCAGTGACCCCCGACAGCTCCAAGAGACCCAGTACTTC
CDR3aa: CATSDPRQLQETQYF
j_gene: TRBJ2-5
abundance: NA
v_gene: TRBV24-1
d_gene: NA

CDR3nt: TGTGCCAGTAGTATGGGGAGTCCCAATGAAAAACTGTTTTTT
CDR3aa: CASSMGSPNEKLFF
j_gene: TRBJ1-4
abundance: NA
v_gene: TRBV19
d_gene: NA

CDR3nt: TGTGCCTCGCATGGAGGGGCACAAAATGAAAAACTGTTTTTT
CDR3aa: CASHGGAQNEKLFF
j_gene: TRBJ1-4
abundance: NA
v_gene: TRBV30
d_gene: NA

CDR3nt: TGTGCCTGGAGTGTCCTAGCGGGAGGCAAAGAGACCCAGTACTTC
CDR3aa: CAWSVLAGGKETQYF
j_gene: TRBJ2-5
abundance: NA
v_gene: TRBV30
d_gene: TRBD2

CDR3nt: TGCGCCAGCAGCCCGGACAGGAGTAGGGACGAGCAGTACTTC
CDR3aa: CASSPDRSRDEQYF
j_gene: TRBJ2-7
abundance: NA
v_gene: TRBV5-1
d_gene: TRBD1

CDR3nt: TGTGCCAGCAGCTTAAGCCCCGGGTACGAGCAGTACTTC
CDR3aa: CASSLSPGYEQYF
j_gene: TRBJ2-7
abundance: NA
v_gene: TRBV7-3
d_gene: NA

CDR3nt: TGTGCCAGCAGTTCGAACAGGGAGGGCGAGCAGTTCTTC
CDR3aa: CASSSNREGEQFF
j_gene: TRBJ2-1
abundance: NA
v_gene: TRBV6-2/TRBV6-3
d_gene: NA

CDR3nt: TGTGCCAGCAGCTCCCGACTAAATGAGCAGTTCTTC
CDR3aa: CASSSRLNEQFF
j_gene: TRBJ2-1
abundance: NA
v_gene: TRBV7-2
d_gene: NA

CDR3nt: TGTGCCAGCAGCCTCGAGGTGGGAGAGACCCAGTACTTC
CDR3aa: CASSLEVGETQYF
j_gene: TRBJ2-5
abundance: NA
v_gene: TRBV6-2/TRBV6-3
d_gene: NA

CDR3nt: TGTGCCAGCAGCCAGGACACCAACTATGGCTACACCTTC
CDR3aa: CASSQDTNYGYTF
j_gene: TRBJ1-2
abundance: few
v_gene: TRBV7-3
d_gene: NA

CDR3nt: TGTGCCAGCAGGGGACATAGCAATCAGCCCCAGCATTTT
CDR3aa: CASRGHSNQPQHF
j_gene: TRBJ1-5
abundance: few
v_gene: TRBV6-5
d_gene: NA

CDR3nt: TGTGCCAGCAGCCGCGACGGTGGGACCCGGAGGGTCGAGCAGTACTTC
CDR3aa: CASSRDGGTRRVEQYF
j_gene: TRBJ2-7
abundance: NA
v_gene: TRBV5-4
d_gene: NA

CDR3nt: TGCAGCGTCGTGGAGGGGAACACCGGGGAGCTGTTTTTT
CDR3aa: CSVVEGNTGELFF
j_gene: TRBJ2-2
abundance: NA
v_gene: TRBV29-1
d_gene: NA

CDR3nt: TGTGCCAGCAGTTACGGGGACAGAAGCACAGATACGCAGTATTTT
CDR3aa: CASSYGDRSTDTQYF
j_gene: TRBJ2-3
abundance: NA
v_gene: TRBV6-6
d_gene: TRBD1